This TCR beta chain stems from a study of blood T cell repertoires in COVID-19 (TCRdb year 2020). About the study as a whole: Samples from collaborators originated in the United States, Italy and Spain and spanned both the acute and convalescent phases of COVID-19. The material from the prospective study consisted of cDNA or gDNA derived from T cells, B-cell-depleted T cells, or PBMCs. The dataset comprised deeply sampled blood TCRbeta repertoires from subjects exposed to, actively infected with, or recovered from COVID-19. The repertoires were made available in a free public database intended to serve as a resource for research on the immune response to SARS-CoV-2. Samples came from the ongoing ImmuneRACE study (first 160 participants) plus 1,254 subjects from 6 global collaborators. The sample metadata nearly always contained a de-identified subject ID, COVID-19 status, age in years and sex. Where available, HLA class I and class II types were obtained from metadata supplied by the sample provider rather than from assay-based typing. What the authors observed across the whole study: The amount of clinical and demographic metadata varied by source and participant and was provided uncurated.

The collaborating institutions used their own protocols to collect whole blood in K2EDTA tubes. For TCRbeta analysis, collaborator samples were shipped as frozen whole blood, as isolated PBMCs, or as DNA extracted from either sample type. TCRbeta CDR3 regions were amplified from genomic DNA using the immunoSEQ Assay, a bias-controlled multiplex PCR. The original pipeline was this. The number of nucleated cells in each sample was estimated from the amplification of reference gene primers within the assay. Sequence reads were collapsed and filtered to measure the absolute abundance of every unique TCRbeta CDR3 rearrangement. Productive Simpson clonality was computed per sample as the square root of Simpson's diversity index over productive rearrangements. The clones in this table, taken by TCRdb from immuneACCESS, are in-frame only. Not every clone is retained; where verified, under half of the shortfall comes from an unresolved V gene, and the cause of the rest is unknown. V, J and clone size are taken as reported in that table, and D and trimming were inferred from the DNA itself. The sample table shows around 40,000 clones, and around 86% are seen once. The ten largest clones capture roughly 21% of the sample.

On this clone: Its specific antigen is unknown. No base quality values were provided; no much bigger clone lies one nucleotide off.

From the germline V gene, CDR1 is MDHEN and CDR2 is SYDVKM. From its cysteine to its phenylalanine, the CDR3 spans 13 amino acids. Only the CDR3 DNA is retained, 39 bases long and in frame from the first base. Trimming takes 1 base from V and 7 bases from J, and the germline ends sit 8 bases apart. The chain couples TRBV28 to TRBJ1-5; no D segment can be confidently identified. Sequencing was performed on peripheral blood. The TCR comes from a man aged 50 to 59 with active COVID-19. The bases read TGTGCCAGCAGTTTATTGCAGGTCCAGCCCCAGCATTTT. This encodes CASSLLQVQPQHF. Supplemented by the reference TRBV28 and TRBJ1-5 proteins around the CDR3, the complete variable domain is DVKVTQSSRYLVKRTGEKVFLECVQDMDHENMFWYRQDPGLGLRLIYFSYDVKMKEKGDIPEGYSVSREKKERFSLILESASTNQTSMYLCASSLLQVQPQHFGDGTRLSIL.